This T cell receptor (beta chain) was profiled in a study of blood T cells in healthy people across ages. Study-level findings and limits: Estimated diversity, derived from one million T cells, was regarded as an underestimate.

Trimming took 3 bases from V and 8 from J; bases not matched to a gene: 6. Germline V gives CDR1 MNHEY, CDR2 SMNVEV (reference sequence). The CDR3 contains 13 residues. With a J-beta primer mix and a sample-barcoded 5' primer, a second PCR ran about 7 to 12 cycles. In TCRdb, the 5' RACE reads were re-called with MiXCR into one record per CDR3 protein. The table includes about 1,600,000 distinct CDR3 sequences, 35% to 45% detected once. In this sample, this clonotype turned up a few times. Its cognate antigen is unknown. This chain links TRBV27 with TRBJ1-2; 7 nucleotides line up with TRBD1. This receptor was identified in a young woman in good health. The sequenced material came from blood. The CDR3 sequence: CASSFGAGGGYTF. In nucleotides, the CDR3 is TGTGCCAGCAGTTTCGGGGCAGGGGGGGGCTACACCTTC.